The next 6 T cell receptor beta chains were all read from a single sample in a study of response to subunit inactivated influenza vaccine. In TCRdb, the RT-PCR reads were re-called with MiXCR into one record per CDR3 protein. The table lists 750,000 to 850,000 distinct CDR3 sequences, about 18% of them singletons. The specimen comprised PBMCs from blood, sampled around 5 days after vaccination. The receptor source for this set is a man between 50 and 59 years old who received an inactivated influenza vaccine.

V is TRBV12-3 or TRBV12-4 and J is TRBJ1-2; 9 bases align to TRBD1. Unmatched junction bases numbered 8, after V lost 7 bases and J lost 2 bases. This CDR3 region has 15 residues. The CDR3 region has the DNA TGTGCCAGCACTCAACGGGACAGGGTGAACTATGGCTACACCTTC. Translated, it gives CASTQRDRVNYGYTF.

This clonotype was seen repeatedly, ten times or more. This chain connects TRBV4-2 to TRBJ2-3, with 7 bases lining up with TRBD1. The V gene's germline CDR1 is LGHNA and CDR2 YNFKEQ. This CDR3 is built from 15 residues. Trimming at V came to 0 bases and at J to 5 bases, leaving 5 bases not matched to a gene. For the CDR3, the DNA is TGTGCCAGCAGCCAAGATCTGAGGGGGCAAGATACGCAGTATTTT. Its translation: CASSQDLRGQDTQYF.

The chain links TRBV11-1 to TRBJ2-1, with TRBD2 matching 9 bases. The V segment lost 8 bases and the J segment 5 bases; nucleotides outside the gene matches: 7. This CDR3 is built from 14 residues. Germline CDR1 and CDR2: SGHAT and FQDESV (reference sequence). The CDR3 DNA is TGTGCCAGCGCACGGCCTAGCGGGAACAATGAGCAGTTCTTC. The encoded protein is CASARPSGNNEQFF.

This clonotype occurred many times. The chain is built from TRBV7-8 and TRBJ2-7; tentative D call: TRBD1 (5 bases). This CDR3 has 20 residues. V lost 7 bases and J 6 bases, leaving 37 bases between the germline ends. Germline loops: CDR1 SGHVS, CDR2 FQNEAQ. Here the CDR3 reads CASTPRGALNFRTSPIEQYF. DNA for the CDR3: TGTGCCAGCACCCCGCGTGGGGCCCTTAATTTCCGCACCTCCCCCATCGAGCAGTACTTC.

A few counts support this clonotype. A read error is possible here, since a much larger clone lies one base away. The rearrangement uses TRBV2 and TRBJ2-7; D gene ambiguous. With 2 bases removed from V and 3 bases from J, the gap between germline ends came to 5 bases. Germline loops: CDR1 SNHLY, CDR2 FYNNEI. The CDR3 loop spans 12 amino acids. CDR3: CASSEFDYEQYF. The CDR3 coding sequence is TGTGCCAGCAGTGAATTTGACTACGAGCAGTACTTC.

In this sample, this clonotype turned up a few times. The chain has TRBV6-1 and TRBJ2-7; TRBD2 matches 12 bases. The CDR3 length is 15 residues. V shed 4 bases and J 3 bases; nucleotides not matched to a gene: 4. The germline CDR1 and CDR2 sequences are MNHNS and SASEGT. The CDR3 sequence is CASSGLAGANYEQYF. CDR3 nucleotides: TGTGCCAGCAGTGGACTAGCGGGGGCCAACTACGAGCAGTACTTC.